This TCR beta chain was obtained from a study of blood T cells in healthy people across ages. PCR was performed a second time for roughly 7 to 11 cycles using a sample-barcoded 5' primer and a J-beta primer mix. A single record per CDR3 protein comes from TCRdb applying MiXCR to the 5' RACE reads. The data hold almost 1 million distinct CDR3 sequences, with 51% observed a single time. Total RNA extraction produced at least 5.5 micrograms (per sample) for the study. The clonotype originates from a woman in her fifties or sixties in good health. Input material: blood.

The CDR3 is CSATPGADTQYF. DNA for the CDR3: TGCAGTGCTACCCCGGGGGCAGATACGCAGTATTTT. The chain couples TRBV20-1 to TRBJ2-3, with D tentatively TRBD2 (6 bases). With 4 bases removed from V and 4 bases from J, the gap between germline ends came to 9 bases. Germline CDR1 reads DFQATT; CDR2 reads SNEGSKA (reference sequence). The CDR3 has 12 amino acids.